Listed here are 26 T cell receptor beta chains from one sample, sequenced in a study of metastatic and nonmetastatic thyroid tumors. TCRdb re-called clones from the PCR reads using MiXCR. The sample has some 33,000 clones, 17% seen once; the top ten hold more than 4.5%. Treatment of any kind had been given to no patient before thyroid surgery. Source material: blood. Receptors were obtained from a female donor with papillary thyroid cancer or a benign thyroid nodule (not recorded which). Some clones in this sample may be carry-over from other donors' samples.

This clone showed up many times. The chain joins TRBV20-1 to TRBJ2-1; D could derive from TRBD1 or TRBD2 (6 bases each). CDR1 and CDR2 (germline): DFQATT, SNEGSKA (reference sequence). The germline V and J ends were trimmed by 0 bases and 7 bases, with 16 bases remaining between them. The CDR3 length is 15 residues. In nucleotides, the CDR3 is TGCAGTGCTAGAGATTGGGGGCGGGGACAAAATGAGCAGTTCTTC. This encodes CSARDWGRGQNEQFF.

This clone was seen at least ten times. The rearrangement joins TRBV9 to TRBJ1-1; no definite D call. The CDR3 extends over 15 amino acids. The ends were cut back, 0 bases at V and 0 bases at J, with 9 bases in the middle. Germline V gene sequence: CDR1 SGDLS, CDR2 YYNGEE. The CDR3 spells CASSVGGIMNTEAFF. CDR3 DNA: TGTGCCAGCAGCGTAGGTGGGATCATGAACACTGAAGCTTTCTTT.

The table lists this clone with many counts. The chain joins TRBV20-1 to TRBJ2-1; D gene uncertain. Germline CDR1 reads DFQATT; CDR2 reads SNEGSKA (reference sequence). The CDR3 runs to 13 residues. Trimming stripped 3 bases from V and 6 bases from J, with 12 bases between. The CDR3 spells CSARIPGTNEQFF. The CDR3 nucleotides are TGCAGTGCTAGGATCCCAGGCACCAATGAGCAGTTCTTC.

A remark on this clone: Given a much more abundant clone one base away, this may be a read error. Here the CDR3 reads CASSYHRVEQYF. The CDR3 coding sequence is TGTGCCAGCAGCTACCACAGGGTCGAGCAGTACTTC. This chain connects TRBV5-4 to TRBJ2-7, with D possibly being TRBD1 (6 bases). With 3 bases removed from V and 6 bases from J, the gap between germline ends came to 10 bases. This CDR3 region has 12 residues. From germline, CDR1 is SGHNT and CDR2 YYREEE (reference sequence).

V gene TRBV7-2 combines with J gene TRBJ1-6; unclear D gene. Trimming pared 0 bases from V and 10 bases from J, leaving 10 bases between. Germline CDR1 reads SGHTA; CDR2 reads FQGNSA. This CDR3 is 14 amino acids long. For the CDR3, the DNA is TGTGCCAGCAGCTTAGCCTGTGTGAGCTCACCCCTCCACTTT. It is translated as CASSLACVSSPLHF.

This rearrangement joins TRBV18 to TRBJ2-7; TRBD1 agrees at 9 bases. The CDR3 is made up of 15 amino acids. V shed 0 bases and J 1 base; nucleotides not matched to a gene: 1. The germline V gene has CDR1 KGHSH and CDR2 LQKENI. In nucleotides, the CDR3 is TGTGCCAGCTCACCACCGGGACAGGGTTCCTACGAGCAGTACTTC. It translates to CASSPPGQGSYEQYF.

There are many counts of this clone. The same CDR3 is also encoded by other DNA sequences in this sample. The chain uses TRBV20-1 and TRBJ1-1; D is undetermined. The CDR3 consists of 17 residues. Germline-derived CDR1 and CDR2 are DFQATT and SNEGSKA (reference sequence). V was clipped by 0 bases and J by 4 bases, with 21 bases between them. The CDR3 nucleotides are TGCAGTGCTAGAGATCAGGTTCGGCAAGTACGGGGCACTGAAGCTTTCTTT. Its translation: CSARDQVRQVRGTEAFF.

This clone showed up many times. CDR3 loop: CASSSTDGLEAFF. CDR3 DNA: TGCGCCAGCAGCTCAACGGACGGACTCGAAGCTTTCTTT. The chain employs TRBV5-1 and TRBJ1-1; D unresolved. CDR3 length: 13 residues. V lost 3 bases, J lost 8 bases, and 14 bases lay in between. CDR1 and CDR2 from the germline V gene are SGHRS and YFSETQ.

This clone was recorded many times. V usage is TRBV10-3 and J usage is TRBJ2-2; D might be TRBD1 or TRBD2, each matching 5 bases. Germline lookup yields CDR1 ENHRY and CDR2 SYGVKD. Trimming cost V 2 bases and J 1 base, with 8 bases left between them. CDR3 length: 15 amino acids. The CDR3 is CAISEGGENTGELFF. In DNA, the CDR3 is TGTGCCATCAGTGAGGGGGGTGAGAACACCGGGGAGCTGTTTTTT.

This clone has ten or more counts. The rearrangement links TRBV6-5 to TRBJ2-4; TRBD2 might be the D (6 bases). Germline lookup yields CDR1 MNHEY and CDR2 SVGAGI. V was pared by 2 bases and J by 0 bases, with 11 bases between. The CDR3 has 16 residues. The CDR3, as DNA: TGTGCCAGCAGTTACGGGGGGACCCTAGCCAAAAACATTCAGTACTTC. Encoded protein: CASSYGGTLAKNIQYF.

The rearrangement uses TRBV6-6 and TRBJ1-4, with TRBD1 as a possible D gene (6 bases). Trimming left V 6 bases short and J 8 bases short, with 16 bases between. Germline CDR1 MNHNY, CDR2 SVGAGI (reference sequence). The CDR3 has 14 amino acids. Here the CDR3 reads CASRLQGGGEKLFF. The CDR3 DNA sequence: TGTGCCAGCAGATTACAAGGAGGGGGAGAAAAACTGTTTTTT.

About this clone itself: One base away lies a much larger clone, so this may be a sequencing read error. This chain uses TRBV7-6 with TRBJ1-5, with unresolved D. In germline, CDR1 is SGHVS, CDR2 FNYEAQ. The CDR3 spans 14 residues. Here the CDR3 DNA reads TGTGCCAGCAGCCCGTACGCCTTCAGTCAGCCCCAGCGTTTT. Translating it yields CASSPYAFSQPQRF.

In its sample, this clone was seen many times. J is TRBJ1-2 and V is TRBV7-9; D is perhaps TRBD1 (5 bases). Trimming took 4 bases from V and 7 from J, leaving 10 bases between them. There are 12 residues in the CDR3. Germline V CDR1 and CDR2: SEHNR, FQNEAQ (reference sequence). The CDR3 reads CASSSPQGGYTF. The CDR3, as DNA: TGTGCCAGCAGCTCCCCGCAGGGTGGCTACACCTTC.

This clone was detected ten times or more. V and J are TRBV28 and TRBJ1-3; D is possibly TRBD1 (6 bases). The ends were cut back, 4 bases at V and 0 bases at J, with 13 bases in the middle. The germline gives CDR1 MDHEN, CDR2 SYDVKM. The CDR3 is made up of 16 amino acids. The CDR3 nucleotides read TGTGCCAGCAGTTCAAGATTGGACAGCTCTGGAAACACCATATATTTT. It is translated as CASSSRLDSSGNTIYF.

The rearrangement joins TRBV28 to TRBJ2-7; D is tentatively TRBD1 or TRBD2 (5 bases each). Germline loops: CDR1 MDHEN, CDR2 SYDVKM. V lost 8 bases and J lost 3, with 11 bases in between. The CDR3 contains 12 residues. Here the CDR3 reads CASDGGFYEQYF. The CDR3 DNA is TGTGCCAGCGATGGGGGTTTCTACGAGCAGTACTTC.

This clone was counted ten times or more. Possible read error: a much larger clone is one base away. The chain has TRBV2 and TRBJ2-7, with 11 positions matching TRBD2. The CDR3 is 15 residues long. Germline V gives CDR1 SNHLY, CDR2 FYNNEI. This CDR3 is CTTNPFSGGAYEQYF. CDR3 coding DNA: TGTACCACCAACCCATTTAGCGGGGGGGCCTACGAGCAGTACTTC.

As to this clone: The DNA is omitted, as the CDR3 cannot be located on it reliably, and the CDR3 follows TCRdb's listing. This chain joins TRBV4-1 and TRBJ2-3; the table's D call, TRBD2, was not checked against the DNA. The germline V gene has CDR1 MGHRA and CDR2 YSYEKL. The CDR3 extends over 16 residues, inclusive of both ends. CDR3 residues: CASIQVGGGALDTRYF.

Ten or more counts support this clone. The rearrangement joins TRBV5-1 to TRBJ1-1; a weak D match, TRBD1 (6 bases). V dropped 3 bases and J dropped 3 bases, with 9 bases sitting between them. CDR3 length equals 13 residues. In germline, CDR1 is SGHRS, CDR2 YFSETQ. The CDR3 nucleotides read TGCGCCAGCAGCTCTGAGGGGGACACTGAAGCTTTCTTT. Encoded protein: CASSSEGDTEAFF.

Ten or more counts support this clone. The CDR3 DNA sequence: TGTGCCAGCAGCCAAGAAGAAGAAAAACTGTTTTTT. Its translation: CASSQEEEKLFF. V gene TRBV3-1 combines with J gene TRBJ1-4; the D is unclear. This CDR3 is 12 amino acids long. Germline CDR1 reads LGHDT; CDR2 reads YNNKEL (reference sequence). V lost 0 bases and J 8 bases, leaving 4 bases between the germline ends.

This clone was observed at least ten times. The CDR3 is CAISDRDTEAFF. As DNA, the CDR3 is TGTGCCATCAGTGACAGGGACACTGAAGCTTTCTTT. The chain recombines TRBV10-3 with TRBJ1-1, with a possible D match to TRBD1 (5 bases). The V gene lost 3 bases and the J gene lost 3 bases, with 5 bases spanning the gap. The CDR3 sequence is 12 residues long. Germline CDR1 reads ENHRY; CDR2 reads SYGVKD.

The CDR3 region is CASTKGPAKDTQYF. Here the CDR3 DNA reads TGTGCCAGCACCAAAGGACCTGCAAAAGATACGCAGTATTTT. The chain carries TRBV7-2 and TRBJ2-3; the D is unclear. This CDR3 has 14 amino acids. Trimming removed 7 bases at V and 5 bases at J, with 16 bases between. Germline V gene sequence: CDR1 SGHTA, CDR2 FQGNSA.

This clone was detected many times. This rearrangement joins TRBV12-3 or TRBV12-4 to TRBJ1-4; D remains unclear. V lost 6 bases and J 0 bases, leaving 8 bases between the germline ends. The CDR3 loop spans 14 amino acids. The CDR3 is CASRGTSTNEKLFF. DNA for the CDR3: TGTGCCAGCAGGGGAACCTCAACTAATGAAAAACTGTTTTTT.

Note on this clone: Additional DNA sequences in this sample encode the identical CDR3. V and J are TRBV2 and TRBJ2-3; possibly TRBD1 or TRBD2 for D (5 bases each). The CDR3 contains 16 residues. Germline loops: CDR1 SNHLY, CDR2 FYNNEI. The germline V and J ends were trimmed by 6 bases and 4 bases, with 20 bases remaining between them. The CDR3 nucleotides are TGTGCCAGCAGAGCCACAGGTGGCGGAGGCGCAGATACGCAGTATTTT. Its translation: CASRATGGGGADTQYF.

By frequency in the sample, this clone is medium-sized. CDR3 nucleotides: TGTGCCAGCAGTCCCCACGGGACAGGCTCCTACGAGCAGTACTTC. Its translation is CASSPHGTGSYEQYF. The chain combines TRBV6-2 or TRBV6-3 with TRBJ2-7; 8 bases agree with TRBD1. V lost 5 bases and J lost 0; bases outside the gene matches: 6. Germline values: CDR1 MNHEY, CDR2 SVGEGT. The CDR3 spans 15 residues.

This clone was counted ten times or more. The germline gene is not matched at one end of the junction; a read error may be the cause. DNA for the CDR3: TGTGCCAGCAGTTGGACAGGGGGCAAACAGCCCCAGCATTTT. As protein: CASSWTGGKQPQHF. This chain connects TRBV2 to TRBJ1-5; 11 nucleotides line up with TRBD1. Germline loops: CDR1 SNHLY, CDR2 FYNNEI. This CDR3 has 14 amino acids.

In this sample, this clone turned up many times. The chain links TRBV7-3 to TRBJ2-5, with unresolved D. The V end was cut by 6 bases, the J end by 4 bases, with 6 bases between. Germline CDR1 SGHTA, CDR2 FQGTGA. CDR3 length equals 11 residues. The CDR3 protein is CASRPRETQYF. CDR3 nucleotides: TGTGCCAGCAGGCCTCGAGAGACCCAGTACTTC.